This entry features one TCR beta chain sequence. Its antigen is not known. V trimming: 7 bases; J trimming: 6 bases; junction bases outside the gene matches: 5. CDR3 length: 13 amino acids. The data were taken from a study of post-analysis software for immune sequencing data. Built from TCR beta cDNA, the libraries had unique molecular identifiers in them. The source material, 1 to 10 million T cells, gave rise to 510,000 or so cDNA molecules. TCRdb re-called the PCR reads with MiXCR, one entry per CDR3 protein. The data hold roughly 670,000 distinct CDR3 sequences, with about 60% observed a single time. Study-level results: F-measure co-clustering was strong for batch-matched samples. Patients used about 5 TRBV segments, including TRBV5-6, TRBV5-1 and TRBV20-1, more often than controls.

This TCR was sampled from a girl aged 2 to 10 with multiple sclerosis. The V gene is TRBV12-3 or TRBV12-4, the J gene TRBJ1-5; TRBD1 matches 8 bases. Source material: blood. CDR3 in amino acids: CASKGQGGQPQHF. The CDR3 bases are TGTGCCAGCAAAGGACAGGGAGGTCAGCCCCAGCATTTT.